Listed below are T cell receptor beta chains from one sample, sequenced in a study of control samples from healthy donors and cancer patients. The repertoire was sequenced with immunoSEQ multiplex PCR; TCRdb's copy has only in-frame clones and lacks some. There are about 160,000 clones in the sample; 94% occur only once, and about 8.5% lies in the top ten. The sample consisted of blood. These receptor sequences come from a woman between 35 and 50 years old in good health. Both conserved end residues are part of each CDR3. A D gene is named only where the DNA matches it firmly. Rows give clone size only sometimes, using once, few, many, or a class for an expanded clone.

clone_size,j_call,v_call,d_call,cdr3_nt,cdr3_aa
NA,TRBJ2-5,TRBV10-2,NA,TGCGCCAGCACGGTCGAGCAGGGGGGGACCCAGTACTTC,CASTVEQGGTQYF
NA,TRBJ1-1,TRBV25-1,NA,TGTGCCAGCAGCCTATTAACAAATCCCGCTGAAGCTTTCTTT,CASSLLTNPAEAFF
NA,TRBJ1-5,TRBV19,NA,TGTGCCAGTAGTATTGCGGGGAGGGGTCACAATCAGCCCCAGCATTTT,CASSIAGRGHNQPQHF
NA,TRBJ1-5,TRBV7-8,TRBD1,TGTGCCAGCAGCCAGGGGGGACACTCCGGTCAGCCCCAGCATTTT,CASSQGGHSGQPQHF
once,TRBJ1-1,TRBV5-1,NA,TGCGCCAGCAGCTTTTCGAATTCACTGACTGAAGCTTTCTTT,CASSFSNSLTEAFF
NA,TRBJ2-5,TRBV9,TRBD2,TGTGCCAGCAGCGTAGGCCCCGGGGGGGTAGAGACCCAGTACTTC,CASSVGPGGVETQYF
NA,TRBJ2-7,TRBV12-5,NA,TGTGCTAGTGGACCCCGGGACGGGATCTACGAGCAGTACTTC,CASGPRDGIYEQYF
NA,TRBJ2-2,TRBV10-3,NA,TGTGCCATCAGTGGTCGGGACACGGCCGGGGCGAGCGGGGAGCTGTTTTTT,CAISGRDTAGASGELFF
once,TRBJ1-5,TRBV7-2,TRBD1,TGTGCCAGCAGGGGACAGCCCAATCAGCCCCAGCATTTT,CASRGQPNQPQHF
NA,TRBJ2-5,TRBV3-1/TRBV3-2,TRBD2,TGTGCCAGCAGCCAATCTACGGGAGGCCAAGAGACCCAGTACTTC,CASSQSTGGQETQYF
NA,TRBJ2-7,TRBV3-1/TRBV3-2,NA,TGTGCCAGCAGCCAAGATGTGGGAGAGCAGTACTTC,CASSQDVGEQYF
NA,TRBJ1-4,TRBV28,NA,TGTGCCAGCAGTCCCCCGGCAGGGACTAATGAAAAACTGTTTTTT,CASSPPAGTNEKLFF
NA,TRBJ1-2,TRBV11-2,TRBD1,TGTGCCAGCAGCTTAGGGACAGGAGTAAGCTATGGCTACACCTTC,CASSLGTGVSYGYTF
NA,TRBJ2-5,TRBV10-3,NA,TGTGCCATCAGTGAGTCGAGAGGGGATGTAGAGACCCAGTACTTC,CAISESRGDVETQYF
NA,TRBJ2-7,TRBV7-2,TRBD2,TGTGCCAGCAGCCGGACTAGCGGACCCTACGAGCAGTACTTC,CASSRTSGPYEQYF
NA,TRBJ2-2,TRBV18,TRBD1,TGTGCCAGCTCACTAGGACAGGGCTCCACCGGGGAGCTGTTTTTT,CASSLGQGSTGELFF
NA,TRBJ1-2,TRBV7-9,NA,TGTGCCAGCAGCTTGAGCCAGCTGGAGGATGGCTACACCTTC,CASSLSQLEDGYTF
NA,TRBJ2-7,TRBV12-3/TRBV12-4,NA,TGTGCCAGCAGACAGGGTATAGGCGAGCAGTACTTC,CASRQGIGEQYF
NA,TRBJ1-6,TRBV6-2/TRBV6-3,NA,TGTGCCAGCAGTTACTCGGGCAGGGGTATGATATCACCCCTCCACTTT,CASSYSGRGMISPLHF
NA,TRBJ2-2,TRBV5-1,NA,TGCGCCAGCAGCTGGGGATATGATTTGAACACCGGGGAGCTGTTTTTT,CASSWGYDLNTGELFF
NA,TRBJ1-1,TRBV2,NA,TGTGCCAGCACTTTCGGCCTGAACACTGAAGCTTTCTTT,CASTFGLNTEAFF
NA,TRBJ2-7,TRBV9,TRBD2,TGTGCCAGCAGCGCCGGGGGAGGGTTGACTATTCAGCAGTACTTC,CASSAGGGLTIQQYF
NA,TRBJ1-4,TRBV5-5,NA,TGTGCCAGCAGCTCTACAGGGTCAACTAATGAAAAACTGTTTTTT,CASSSTGSTNEKLFF
NA,TRBJ1-1,TRBV5-6,TRBD1,TGTGCCAGCACCCTTGGGGACAGGGAAGGCACTGAAGCTTTCTTT,CASTLGDREGTEAFF
few,TRBJ2-7,TRBV7-9,NA,TGTGCCAGCAGCTCCAGGAACCCCTCCGAGCAGTACTTC,CASSSRNPSEQYF
once,TRBJ2-7,TRBV7-8,TRBD1,TGTGCCAGCAGCGTAAATGGACAGGGAGGCTACGAGCAGTACTTC,CASSVNGQGGYEQYF
NA,TRBJ1-1,TRBV5-1,NA,TGCGCCAGCAGCCTACAGGATAACATGAACACTGAAGCTTTCTTT,CASSLQDNMNTEAFF